The 3 T cell receptor beta chains given below trace back to one sample, sequenced in a study of cytomegalovirus exposure and HLA in healthy donors. The PCR used 60 Vbeta and 13 Jbeta primers. TCRdb keeps only in-frame clones here, not all; method: immunoSEQ multiplex PCR. Its listing shows about 110,000 clones. The specimen was PBMCs. The receptors originated from a man younger than 45 in good health and CMV-seronegative.

This chain links TRBV5-1 with TRBJ2-7, with D perhaps TRBD1 (5 bases). V lost 8 bases, J lost 5 bases, and 17 bases lay in between. Germline V gene lookup returns CDR1 SGHRS and CDR2 YFSETQ. The CDR3 spans 13 residues. The CDR3 bases are TGCGCCAGTACGAAGGGGAATTGGAACGAGCAGTACTTC. Its protein is CASTKGNWNEQYF.

V and J are TRBV7-9 and TRBJ1-6; the D gene is possibly TRBD1 (6 bases). The CDR3 runs to 15 residues. Trimming took 8 bases from V and 1 from J, leaving 12 bases between them. Germline assignment: CDR1 SEHNR and CDR2 FQNEAQ (reference sequence). CDR3 DNA: TGTGCCAGCGACGTACAGGGTTCCTATAATTCACCCCTCCACTTT. Translated: CASDVQGSYNSPLHF.

The chain uses TRBV15 and TRBJ1-4; 7 bases line up with TRBD1. Losses at the gene ends were 5 bases for V and 10 bases for J; bases not matched to a gene: 10. The CDR3 totals 14 residues. Per the germline V gene, CDR1 is LNHNV and CDR2 is YYDKDF (reference sequence). CDR3: CATSEKGAGGKLFF. In DNA, the CDR3 is TGTGCCACCAGCGAAAAGGGGGCCGGGGGAAAACTGTTTTTT.